A single sample gave rise to the 25 T cell receptor beta chains below, sequenced in a study of beta chain features in type 1 diabetes. General study findings and limits: A moderate, significant TCRB CDR3 shortening appeared in type 1 diabetes across four CD4+ subsets.

The antigens these receptors bind are not known. Expressed TCRB transcripts were sequenced after all isolated RNA was converted to cDNA. Sequencing was performed with immunoSEQ multiplex PCR; in TCRdb, only in-frame clones are kept and a portion is missing. The sample includes about 270,000 clones, over 11% of them seen just once. The sample consisted of naive CD4+ T cells from blood. The receptors originated from a man aged 25-45 years with type 1 diabetes.

The CDR3 region has the DNA TGCGCCAGCAGCCCGCTACCTAGCGGGGGCACAGATACGCAGTATTTT. Protein sequence: CASSPLPSGGTDTQYF. The J gene is TRBJ2-3, the V gene TRBV5-1; 9 bases align to TRBD2. After removal of 4 bases from V and 1 base from J, the junction contained 7 bases not matched to a gene. Germline lookup yields CDR1 SGHRS and CDR2 YFSETQ. The CDR3 is made up of 16 amino acids.

This clone was seen more than once but under ten times. The chain links TRBV29-1 to TRBJ2-5; tentatively, D is TRBD1 (7 bases). V lost 3 bases and J lost 5, with 13 bases in between. Looked up from germline, CDR1 is SQVTM and CDR2 is ANQGSEA. The CDR3 is 13 amino acids. CDR3 DNA sequence: TGCAGCGTTGATCAGGGGGGCGTGGAGACCCAGTACTTC. Translation gives CSVDQGGVETQYF.

This clone was seen more than once but under ten times. This chain joins TRBV9 and TRBJ2-1; D is possibly TRBD1 (5 bases). The CDR3 length is 16 residues. The germline gives CDR1 SGDLS, CDR2 YYNGEE. Trimming left V 0 bases short and J 0 bases short, with 10 bases between. CDR3 protein: CASSVGAGRSYNEQFF. DNA for the CDR3: TGTGCCAGCAGCGTAGGAGCAGGGCGCTCCTACAATGAGCAGTTCTTC.

This chain connects TRBV28 to TRBJ1-1; D not certain. V lost 8 bases and J 3 bases, leaving 4 bases between the germline ends. CDR1 MDHEN and CDR2 SYDVKM come from the germline V gene. This CDR3 has 10 amino acids. CDR3 amino acids: CASADTEAFF. CDR3 coding DNA: TGTGCCAGCGCAGACACTGAAGCTTTCTTT.

J is TRBJ1-2 and V is TRBV11-1, with 8 positions matching TRBD1. Germline V lookup: CDR1 SGHAT, CDR2 FQDESV (reference sequence). J was trimmed by 4 bases and V by 5 bases; bases with no gene match: 12. This CDR3 region has 16 residues. CDR3 coding DNA: TGTGCCAGCAGCCCACCCGGACAGGGCCTATCCTATGGCTACACCTTC. Its translation: CASSPPGQGLSYGYTF.

There are a few counts of this clone. J is TRBJ2-1 and V is TRBV7-2; 7 bases align to TRBD1. With V trimmed by 8 bases and J by 2 bases, 9 bases remained unmatched. The CDR3 runs to 15 residues. Germline V CDR1 and CDR2: SGHTA, FQGNSA. The CDR3 here is CASRGQHITYNEQFF. The CDR3 DNA reads as TGTGCCAGCCGGGGACAGCATATTACCTACAATGAGCAGTTCTTC.

The CDR3 spells CASSSGQGGEQYF. In DNA, the CDR3 is TGTGCCAGCAGTTCCGGACAGGGTGGCGAGCAGTACTTC. The chain uses TRBV28 and TRBJ2-7, with 8 positions matching TRBD1. Germline CDR1 and CDR2: MDHEN and SYDVKM. V was clipped by 4 bases and J by 6 bases; unmatched bases: 5. The CDR3 contains 13 residues.

This clone showed up just a few times. The V and J genes are TRBV5-1 and TRBJ2-7; D gene unclear. CDR1 and CDR2 from the germline V gene are SGHRS and YFSETQ. V gave up 3 bases and J gave up 1 base, with 2 bases separating them. CDR3 length: 11 amino acids. The CDR3 DNA reads as TGCGCCAGCAGCTCGTCCTACGAGCAGTACTTC. Its translation is CASSSSYEQYF.

V gene TRBV7-9 combines with J gene TRBJ2-5, with D perhaps TRBD1 (7 bases). Germline CDR1 and CDR2: SEHNR and FQNEAQ (reference sequence). Trimming pared 2 bases from V and 1 base from J, leaving 14 bases between. The CDR3 spans 16 residues. For the CDR3, the DNA is TGTGCCAGCAGCTTACCCCCAGGGGGGAGCCAAGAGACCCAGTACTTC. Its protein product is CASSLPPGGSQETQYF.

This clone appeared a few times. The chain uses TRBV15 and TRBJ2-3; possibly TRBD2 for D (6 bases). The CDR3 extends over 16 amino acids. V lost 0 bases to trimming and J lost 8 bases, with 18 bases between them. The germline V gene encodes CDR1 LNHNV and CDR2 YYDKDF (reference sequence). The CDR3 nucleotides read TGTGCCACCAGCAGAGATCGGGGTGGGCCGGGGGTTACGCAGTATTTT. Translating it yields CATSRDRGGPGVTQYF.

The chain has TRBV28 and TRBJ1-2; the D gene is possibly TRBD1 (6 bases). The CDR3 sequence is 16 residues long. Germline values: CDR1 MDHEN, CDR2 SYDVKM. The V and J ends lost 4 bases and 1 base respectively, with 16 bases between them. The CDR3, as DNA: TGTGCCAGCAGTTCATCAGCACAGGGAAATAACTATGGCTACACCTTC. Protein: CASSSSAQGNNYGYTF.

This clone was counted a few times. The genes are TRBV5-1 and TRBJ2-2, with TRBD1 as a possible D gene (6 bases). From germline, CDR1 is SGHRS and CDR2 YFSETQ. The V and J ends lost 5 bases and 2 bases respectively, with 16 bases between them. This CDR3 spans 16 amino acids. The CDR3 nucleotides read TGCGCCAGCAGATTACGGACAGCCCTAAACACCGGGGAGCTGTTTTTT. It yields the protein CASRLRTALNTGELFF.

This clone occurred a few times. The CDR3: CASFGGRGPGNQPQHF. The CDR3 nucleotides are TGTGCCAGCTTCGGCGGGAGGGGGCCTGGCAATCAGCCCCAGCATTTT. J is TRBJ1-5 and V is TRBV2; 7 positions match TRBD1. V lost 8 bases, J lost 2 bases, and 12 bases stayed unmatched. The CDR3 is made up of 16 amino acids. Germline V lookup: CDR1 SNHLY, CDR2 FYNNEI.

The J gene is TRBJ2-5, the V gene TRBV7-3; D gene ambiguous. The CDR3 length is 16 residues. Germline lookup yields CDR1 SGHTA and CDR2 FQGTGA. The germline V and J ends were trimmed by 0 bases and 5 bases, with 16 bases remaining between them. CDR3 nucleotide sequence: TGTGCCAGCAGCTTAACCTCAGACTCCTCATGGGAGACCCAGTACTTC. The encoded protein is CASSLTSDSSWETQYF.

This clone was observed a few times. This sequence joins TRBV5-1 and TRBJ2-1, with D possibly matching TRBD2 (6 bases). The ends were cut back, 2 bases at V and 9 bases at J, with 18 bases in the middle. Germline V gene data show CDR1 as SGHRS and CDR2 as YFSETQ. The CDR3 has 15 amino acids. The CDR3 is CASSLESGAGGEQFF. In DNA, the CDR3 is TGCGCCAGCAGCTTAGAGTCGGGAGCCGGGGGTGAGCAGTTCTTC. Variable domain in full (rest from reference TRBV5-1 and TRBJ2-1): KAGVTQTPRYLIKTRGQQVTLSCSPISGHRSVSWYQQTPGQGLQFLFEYFSETQRNKGNFPGRFSGRQFSNSRSEMNVSTLELGDSALYLCASSLESGAGGEQFFGPGTRLTVL.

This chain links TRBV28 with TRBJ2-2; D remains ambiguous. The CDR3 consists of 11 residues. Trimming stripped 6 bases from V and 5 bases from J, with 4 bases between. Germline V gives CDR1 MDHEN, CDR2 SYDVKM. The CDR3 sequence is CASRETGELFF. Here the CDR3 DNA reads TGTGCCAGCAGAGAGACCGGGGAGCTGTTTTTT.

In this sample, this clone turned up a few times. The chain uses TRBV5-1 and TRBJ2-1, with 14 bases lining up with TRBD2. The trim removed 4 bases at V and 7 bases at J, leaving 4 bases unmatched. Germline lookup yields CDR1 SGHRS and CDR2 YFSETQ. The CDR3 sequence is 15 residues long. This CDR3 is CASSRGLAGVNEQFF. In nucleotides, the CDR3 is TGCGCCAGCAGCCGGGGACTAGCGGGAGTGAATGAGCAGTTCTTC. Variable domain in full (rest from reference TRBV5-1 and TRBJ2-1): KAGVTQTPRYLIKTRGQQVTLSCSPISGHRSVSWYQQTPGQGLQFLFEYFSETQRNKGNFPGRFSGRQFSNSRSEMNVSTLELGDSALYLCASSRGLAGVNEQFFGPGTRLTVL.

The rearrangement uses TRBV5-1 and TRBJ2-7; 11 bases are a match to TRBD2. V lost 1 base, J lost 3 bases, and 3 bases stayed unmatched. The CDR3 totals 15 residues. CDR1 is SGHRS and CDR2 is YFSETQ in the germline V gene. DNA for the CDR3: TGCGCCAGCAGCTTGACTAGCGGGAGCCTCTACGAGCAGTACTTC. This codes for CASSLTSGSLYEQYF.

This clone occurred a few times. The chain employs TRBV6-4 and TRBJ2-2, with a tentative D call TRBD1 (6 bases). CDR3 length: 14 amino acids. The germline V and J ends were trimmed by 5 bases and 4 bases, with 11 bases remaining between them. Germline assignment: CDR1 MRHNA and CDR2 SNTAGT. The CDR3 protein is CASSKTGITGELFF. CDR3 bases: TGTGCCAGCAGTAAGACAGGTATCACCGGGGAGCTGTTTTTT.

This clone was observed a few times. The same CDR3 arises from other DNA sequences in this sample as well. The gene calls are TRBV19 and TRBJ2-1; TRBD2 matches at 8 bases. Germline-derived CDR1 and CDR2 are LNHDA and SQIVND (reference sequence). This CDR3 has 16 residues. V lost 2 bases to trimming and J lost 2 bases; unmatched junction nucleotides: 5. The CDR3 sequence: CASSITSGRTYNEQFF. Here the CDR3 DNA reads TGTGCCAGTAGTATAACAAGCGGGAGAACCTACAATGAGCAGTTCTTC. Complete variable domain (other parts from reference TRBV19 and TRBJ2-1): DGGITQSPKYLFRKEGQNVTLSCEQNLNHDAMYWYRQDPGQGLRLIYYSQIVNDFQKGDIAEGYSVSREKKESFPLTVTSAQKNPTAFYLCASSITSGRTYNEQFFGPGTRLTVL.

This clone came up a few times. The chain couples TRBV15 to TRBJ1-2; TRBD1 matches at 8 bases. Trimming cost V 3 bases and J 5 bases; bases outside gene matches: 5. CDR1 is LNHNV and CDR2 is YYDKDF in the germline V gene (reference sequence). CDR3 size: 14 residues. The CDR3 loop is CATSRNQGAYGYTF. Written as DNA, the CDR3 is TGTGCCACCAGCAGGAATCAGGGGGCGTATGGCTACACCTTC.

V gene TRBV19 combines with J gene TRBJ2-5; TRBD2 is a possible D gene (7 bases). Germline V gene sequence: CDR1 LNHDA, CDR2 SQIVND (reference sequence). The V gene lost 10 bases and the J gene lost 4 bases, with 16 bases spanning the gap. CDR3 length equals 13 residues. The CDR3 protein is CATKPGEGETQYF. The CDR3 DNA is TGTGCCACCAAACCAGGGGAGGGAGAGACCCAGTACTTC. The full variable domain, rest sourced from reference TRBV19 and TRBJ2-5, is DGGITQSPKYLFRKEGQNVTLSCEQNLNHDAMYWYRQDPGQGLRLIYYSQIVNDFQKGDIAEGYSVSREKKESFPLTVTSAQKNPTAFYLCATKPGEGETQYFGPGTRLLVL.

The rearrangement joins TRBV7-3 to TRBJ1-4; possibly TRBD1 for D (5 bases). The germline gives CDR1 SGHTA, CDR2 FQGTGA. The ends were cut back, 1 base at V and 7 bases at J, with 7 bases in the middle. CDR3 length: 13 amino acids. The CDR3 here is CASSLNQGEKLFF. As DNA, the CDR3 is TGTGCCAGCAGCTTAAATCAGGGTGAAAAACTGTTTTTT.

V is TRBV7-8 and J is TRBJ2-3; the D gene is possibly TRBD2 (5 bases). Germline CDR1 reads SGHVS; CDR2 reads FQNEAQ. The CDR3 runs to 14 residues. The V end was cut by 1 base, the J end by 2 bases, with 7 bases between. CDR3 DNA sequence: TGTGCCAGCAGCTTAGTCGACTACACAGATACGCAGTATTTT. The encoded protein is CASSLVDYTDTQYF.

The chain is built from TRBV7-3 and TRBJ2-1; 10 nucleotides match TRBD1. CDR3 length: 15 amino acids. Germline CDR1 is SGHTA and CDR2 is FQGTGA. The ends lost 6 bases at V and 4 bases at J; junction bases unmatched: 6. The CDR3, as DNA: TGTGCCAGCAGGATGACAGGGGGCGAATACAATGAGCAGTTCTTC. Its translation is CASRMTGGEYNEQFF.